The subject of this entry is one T cell receptor (beta chain). The assay was immunoSEQ multiplex PCR, and TCRdb's table has in-frame clones only and misses some. Here the sample spans about 410,000 clones, 80% to 95% being singletons. The sample comes from a study of control samples from healthy donors and cancer patients. The sequencing input was PBMCs. The clonotype was recovered from a man aged 35 to 55 with head and neck cancer.

CDR3 sequence (DNA): TGTGCCATCAGGGTACAGGGGGCTGGAAACACCATATATTTT. Amino acid sequence: CAIRVQGAGNTIYF. The chain joins TRBV10-3 to TRBJ1-3, with TRBD1 identical over 8 bases. J lost 2 bases, V lost 6 bases, and 3 bases had no gene match. The CDR3 contains 14 residues. Germline V gives CDR1 ENHRY, CDR2 SYGVKD.